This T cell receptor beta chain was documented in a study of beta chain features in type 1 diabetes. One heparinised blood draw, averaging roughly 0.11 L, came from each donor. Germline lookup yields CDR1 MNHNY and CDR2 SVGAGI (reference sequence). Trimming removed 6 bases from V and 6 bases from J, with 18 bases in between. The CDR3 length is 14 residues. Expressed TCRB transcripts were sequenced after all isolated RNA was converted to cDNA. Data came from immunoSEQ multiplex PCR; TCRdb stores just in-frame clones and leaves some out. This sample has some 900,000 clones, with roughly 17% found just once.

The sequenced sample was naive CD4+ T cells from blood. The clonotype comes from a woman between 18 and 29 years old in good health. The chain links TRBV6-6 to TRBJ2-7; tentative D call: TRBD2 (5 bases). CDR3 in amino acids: CASRRETWVGEQYF. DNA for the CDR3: TGTGCCAGCAGGAGGGAGACCTGGGTTGGCGAGCAGTACTTC.